Below, 9 T cell receptor beta chains from the same sample are listed, as sequenced in a study of breast tumors, draining lymph nodes, adjacent tissues (dated by TCRdb to the mid-2010s). Library method: multiplex PCR. TCRdb shows the sequencer as Illumina HiSeq 2000. TCRdb handled the public reads itself, with Q25 trimming in fastp and clone calling in MiXCR, and kept productive beta chains. Rows with a matching CDR3 protein are joined into one entry that keeps the most common DNA and genes. The sample data list about 100,000 distinct CDR3 sequences, and 21% of these were observed just once. The ten largest make up around 1.2% of the sample. The lymph node samples were taken from the axillary draining lymph nodes of breast cancer patients. Material for sequencing was axillary lymph node tissue. The source of these receptors is a female donor with breast cancer. Some clones in this sample may be carry-over from other donors' samples.

Points on this clonotype: A much larger clone differs by one base, so this may be a read error. As the CDR3 is not closed by the conserved phenylalanine or tryptophan, this likely results from a read error. V gene TRBV3-1 combines with J gene TRBJ1-2, with D possibly being TRBD1 (5 bases). This CDR3 contains 15 residues. V dropped 1 base and J dropped 4 bases, with 13 bases sitting between them. In germline, CDR1 is LGHDT, CDR2 YNNKEL (reference sequence). CDR3 nucleotide sequence: TGTGCCAGCAGCCAAGCGGGGGGAGTTAGCTATGGCTACACCCTC. This codes for CASSQAGGVSYGYTL.

In this sample, this clonotype turned up many times. The chain recombines TRBV20-1 with TRBJ2-2; no reliable D call. Deletions cut 5 bases from V and 1 base from J, with 8 bases between. CDR1 is DFQATT and CDR2 is SNEGSKA in the germline V gene (reference sequence). This CDR3 has 13 amino acids. The CDR3 DNA is TGCAGTGCTCTATCAGTGAACACCGGGGAGCTGTTTTTT. Translated: CSALSVNTGELFF.

In its sample, this clonotype was seen many times. The chain employs TRBV2 and TRBJ1-5; D call uncertain. Per the germline V gene, CDR1 is SNHLY and CDR2 is FYNNEI. Trimming pared 1 base from V and 4 bases from J, leaving 17 bases between. This CDR3 spans 17 amino acids. The CDR3 here is CASSEGTAQMWNQPQHF. CDR3 nucleotides: TGTGCCAGCAGTGAAGGGACGGCTCAAATGTGGAATCAGCCCCAGCATTTT.

As for this clonotype: Given a much more abundant clone one base away, this may be a read error. This rearrangement joins TRBV5-6 to TRBJ1-5; D gene unclear. The V gene's germline CDR1 is SGHDT and CDR2 YYEEEE. CDR3 length: 9 residues. The CDR3 reads CAGSLGPNF. CDR3 in DNA: TGTGCCGGCAGCCTAGGACCTAATTTT. Complete variable domain (other parts from reference TRBV5-6 and TRBJ1-5): DAGVTQSPTHLIKTRGQQVTLRCSPKSGHDTVSWYQQALGQGPQFIFQYYEEEERQRGNFPDRFSGHQFPNYSSELNVNALLLGDSALYLCAGSLGPNFGDGTRLSIL.

This clonotype has ten or more counts. The V and J genes are TRBV2 and TRBJ1-5; 8 bases are a match to TRBD1. Trimming removed 4 bases from V and 6 bases from J; junction bases left unmatched: 8. The CDR3 loop spans 15 amino acids. Germline CDR1 is SNHLY and CDR2 is FYNNEI. The CDR3 region has the DNA TGTGCCAGCAGTGGTGGGGCCAGGGGGCTTCAGCCCCAGCATTTT. This encodes CASSGGARGLQPQHF.

This clonotype was observed many times. The chain is built from TRBV29-1 and TRBJ2-7, with D perhaps TRBD1 (5 bases). The V end lost 7 bases, the J end lost 6 bases, and 16 bases lay between the germline ends. From germline, CDR1 is SQVTM and CDR2 ANQGSEA. The CDR3 is 12 amino acids. The CDR3 DNA reads as TGCAGCGGGGGCGTCCAACCCTCCGAGCAGTACTTC. This translates into CSGGVQPSEQYF.

This clonotype was observed a few times. The chain is built from TRBV5-6 and TRBJ2-2; TRBD1 might be the D (6 bases). CDR3 size: 15 residues. Looked up from germline, CDR1 is SGHDT and CDR2 is YYEEEE. The germline V and J ends were trimmed by 0 bases and 7 bases, with 13 bases remaining between them. The CDR3 region has the DNA TGTGCCAGCAGCTTGGTACAGGGTGGCGTCGGGGAGCTGTTTTTT. Its protein is CASSLVQGGVGELFF.

This clonotype was detected many times. The chain is built from TRBV19 and TRBJ2-7; D gene ambiguous. The germline V and J ends were trimmed by 8 bases and 6 bases, with 23 bases remaining between them. The germline V gene has CDR1 LNHDA and CDR2 SQIVND (reference sequence). The CDR3 covers 15 residues. The CDR3 loop is CASRNLAASTAEQYF. Written as DNA, the CDR3 is TGTGCCAGTCGAAATCTGGCAGCCTCCACCGCCGAGCAGTACTTC.

This clonotype was detected a few times. CDR3 in DNA: TGTGCCAGCACCCAGACCCAGGACTACTCTGGGGCCAACGTCCTGACTTTC. The encoded protein is CASTQTQDYSGANVLTF. The rearrangement links TRBV6-6 to TRBJ2-6; perhaps TRBD2 as D (6 bases). Trimming took off 7 bases at V and 0 bases at J, with 16 bases between the two ends. Per germline, CDR1 MNHNY and CDR2 SVGAGI (reference sequence). The CDR3 is made up of 17 amino acids.